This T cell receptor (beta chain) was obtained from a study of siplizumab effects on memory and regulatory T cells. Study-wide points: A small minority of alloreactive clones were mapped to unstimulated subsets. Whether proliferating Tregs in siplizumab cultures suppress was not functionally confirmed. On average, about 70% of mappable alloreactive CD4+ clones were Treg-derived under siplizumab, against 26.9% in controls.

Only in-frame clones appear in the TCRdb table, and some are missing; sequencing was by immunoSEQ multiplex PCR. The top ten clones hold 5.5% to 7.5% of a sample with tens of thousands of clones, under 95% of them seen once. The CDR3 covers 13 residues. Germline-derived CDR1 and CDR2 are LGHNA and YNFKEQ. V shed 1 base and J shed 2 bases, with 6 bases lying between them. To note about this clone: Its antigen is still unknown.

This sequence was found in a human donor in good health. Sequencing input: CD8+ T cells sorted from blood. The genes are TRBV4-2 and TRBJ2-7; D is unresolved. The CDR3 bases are TGTGCCAGCAGCCAAGGCCAGACCTACGAGCAGTACTTC. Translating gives CASSQGQTYEQYF.